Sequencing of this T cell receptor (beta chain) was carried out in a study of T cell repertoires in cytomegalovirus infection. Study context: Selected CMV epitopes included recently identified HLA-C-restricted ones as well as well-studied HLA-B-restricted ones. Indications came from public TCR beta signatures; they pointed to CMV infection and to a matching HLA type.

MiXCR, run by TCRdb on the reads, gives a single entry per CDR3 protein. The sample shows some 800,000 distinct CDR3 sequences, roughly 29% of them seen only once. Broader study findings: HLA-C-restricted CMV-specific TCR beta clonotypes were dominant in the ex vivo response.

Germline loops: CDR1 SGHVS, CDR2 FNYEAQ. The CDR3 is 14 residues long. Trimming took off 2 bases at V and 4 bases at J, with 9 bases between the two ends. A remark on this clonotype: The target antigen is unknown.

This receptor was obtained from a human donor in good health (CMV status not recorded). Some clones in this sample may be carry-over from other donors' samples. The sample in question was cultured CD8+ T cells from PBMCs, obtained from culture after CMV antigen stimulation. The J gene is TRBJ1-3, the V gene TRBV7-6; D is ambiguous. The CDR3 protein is CASSLKGFGNTIYF. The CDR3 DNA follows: TGTGCCAGCAGCTTAAAGGGCTTCGGAAACACCATATATTTT.